Presented here are 18 T cell receptor beta chains from one specimen sequenced in a study of blood T cell repertoires in COVID-19. The protocol was immunoSEQ multiplex PCR, while the TCRdb copy is restricted to in-frame clones and leaves out a portion. Here the sample spans tens of thousands of clones, approximately 82% being singletons. Sample: peripheral blood. These receptor sequences come from a human donor in a cohort sampled during active COVID-19.

The gene calls are TRBV2 and TRBJ2-5; 12 nucleotides align to TRBD2. The CDR3 is 19 residues long. Germline-derived CDR1 and CDR2 are SNHLY and FYNNEI. Trimming at V came to 1 base and at J to 0 bases, leaving 9 bases not matched to a gene. The CDR3 DNA reads as TGTGCCAGCAGTGAAGGGGGGGCCGGGACTAGCGGGTACCAAGAGACCCAGTACTTC. Translation gives CASSEGGAGTSGYQETQYF.

This clone was detected only once. The V and J genes are TRBV7-2 and TRBJ2-7, with D possibly matching TRBD1 (6 bases). Germline V gene sequence: CDR1 SGHTA, CDR2 FQGNSA. Trimming cost V 4 bases and J 2 bases, with 12 bases left between them. The CDR3 is made up of 14 amino acids. In DNA, the CDR3 is TGTGCCAGCAGCTCCAACAGGGCAGCCTACGAGCAGTACTTC. Translated, it gives CASSSNRAAYEQYF.

The chain links TRBV7-9 to TRBJ2-3; the D gene is possibly TRBD2 (7 bases). The V gene's germline CDR1 is SEHNR and CDR2 FQNEAQ (reference sequence). V was trimmed by 1 base and J by 0 bases, leaving 11 bases between them. The CDR3 totals 16 residues. CDR3 loop: CASSLGGGRSTDTQYF. The DNA of the CDR3 is TGTGCCAGCAGCTTAGGGGGGGGGCGGAGCACAGATACGCAGTATTTT.

J is TRBJ1-4 and V is TRBV19, with 8 bases that match TRBD1. Germline lookup yields CDR1 LNHDA and CDR2 SQIVND (reference sequence). V was clipped by 6 bases and J by 6 bases; unmatched bases: 9. This CDR3 is 15 amino acids long. The CDR3 region is CASRGPGQAYEKLFF. DNA for the CDR3: TGTGCCAGTAGGGGACCGGGACAGGCCTATGAAAAACTGTTTTTT.

This chain joins TRBV15 and TRBJ2-2; perhaps TRBD2 as D (5 bases). The CDR3 is 11 amino acids. Germline V gene lookup returns CDR1 LNHNV and CDR2 YYDKDF (reference sequence). Trimming removed 5 bases from V and 7 bases from J, with 5 bases in between. The CDR3 DNA is TGTGCCACCAGCGAGGGCGGGGAGCTGTTTTTT. Its protein is CATSEGGELFF. Filled out from reference TRBV15 and TRBJ2-2, the complete variable domain reads DAMVIQNPRYQVTQFGKPVTLSCSQTLNHNVMYWYQQKSSQAPKLLFHYYDKDFNNEADTPDNFQSRRPNTSFCFLDIRSPGLGDTAMYLCATSEGGELFFGEGSRLTVL.

The chain carries TRBV5-5 and TRBJ2-7, with 7 nucleotides matching TRBD2. Germline-derived CDR1 and CDR2 are SGHKS and YYEKEE (reference sequence). V lost 0 bases to trimming and J lost 3 bases; unmatched junction nucleotides: 12. The CDR3 is 17 amino acids. The CDR3 DNA sequence: TGTGCCAGCAGCTTGGTGGGAGGGCAGGCTCTGGGCTACGAGCAGTACTTC. This encodes CASSLVGGQALGYEQYF.

This sequence joins TRBV24-1 and TRBJ2-3; 7 bases are shared with TRBD1. In germline, CDR1 is KGHDR, CDR2 SFDVKD. After removal of 3 bases from V and 11 bases from J, the junction contained 7 bases not matched to a gene. This CDR3 contains 13 residues. CDR3 in DNA: TGTGCCACCAGTGATGAGGACAGGCCAATGCAGTATTTT. Translated, it gives CATSDEDRPMQYF.

This chain joins TRBV5-5 and TRBJ1-1; D is perhaps TRBD1 (5 bases). The CDR3 covers 13 residues. Germline V lookup: CDR1 SGHKS, CDR2 YYEKEE (reference sequence). Trimming took 2 bases from V and 3 from J, leaving 8 bases between them. The CDR3: CASSFGGDTEAFF. CDR3 bases: TGTGCCAGCAGCTTCGGGGGGGACACTGAAGCTTTCTTT.

This clone has just one count. The rearrangement uses TRBV6-5 and TRBJ1-2, with D unclear. The length of the CDR3 is 14 residues. Germline assignment: CDR1 MNHEY and CDR2 SVGAGI. With 6 bases removed from V and 2 bases from J, the gap between germline ends came to 13 bases. The CDR3 reads CASRRPGTNYGYTF. The CDR3 nucleotides are TGTGCCAGCAGGAGACCGGGAACAAACTATGGCTACACCTTC.

The chain joins TRBV4-3 to TRBJ2-1; 8 bases align to TRBD2. Germline CDR1 LGHNA, CDR2 YSLEER. The CDR3 is made up of 15 amino acids. Trimming removed 2 bases from V and 7 bases from J; junction bases left unmatched: 7. Written as DNA, the CDR3 is TGCGCCAGCAGCCAACGCTCGGGGGGGTTAAATGAGCAGTTCTTC. Its protein product is CASSQRSGGLNEQFF.

The CDR3 nucleotides are TGTGCCAGCAGCGGAGGGTTGGGTCAAGGAGATACGCAGTATTTT. As protein: CASSGGLGQGDTQYF. The chain links TRBV11-1 to TRBJ2-3; D is possibly TRBD2 (6 bases). V lost 5 bases, J lost 5 bases, and 17 bases lay in between. Germline V CDR1 and CDR2: SGHAT, FQDESV (reference sequence). The CDR3 spans 15 residues. The whole variable domain, remainder taken from reference TRBV11-1 and TRBJ2-3, is EAEVAQSPRYKITEKSQAVAFWCDPISGHATLYWYRQILGQGPELLVQFQDESVVDDSQLPKDRFSAERLKGVDSTLKIQPAELGDSAMYLCASSGGLGQGDTQYFGPGTRLTVL.

The J gene is TRBJ1-6, the V gene TRBV6-5; possible D gene TRBD1, 5 bases. CDR1 and CDR2 from the germline V gene are MNHEY and SVGAGI. Trimming cost V 6 bases and J 9 bases, with 15 bases left between them. The CDR3 contains 14 residues. The CDR3 reads CASSLRQFSSPLHF. CDR3 sequence (DNA): TGTGCCAGCAGCCTTAGACAGTTCTCTTCACCCCTCCACTTT.

The gene calls are TRBV6-2 or TRBV6-3 and TRBJ1-5; TRBD1 aligns across 8 bases. The CDR3 is 14 amino acids. The V segment lost 5 bases and the J segment 6 bases; nucleotides outside the gene matches: 6. Germline CDR1 and CDR2: MNHEY and SVGEGT. The CDR3 DNA reads TGTGCCAGCAGTGGGACAGGATTCAGTCAGCCCCAGCATTTT. Encoded protein: CASSGTGFSQPQHF.

The chain has TRBV5-1 and TRBJ1-1; 9 nucleotides match TRBD1. This CDR3 is built from 14 residues. The junction had 3 bases not matched to a gene; V was cut back by 4 bases and J by 2 bases. CDR1 and CDR2 (germline): SGHRS, YFSETQ. In DNA, the CDR3 is TGCGCCAGCAGCCCAACAGGGGGCAACACTGAAGCTTTCTTT. Translated, it gives CASSPTGGNTEAFF. The full variable domain, rest sourced from reference TRBV5-1 and TRBJ1-1, is KAGVTQTPRYLIKTRGQQVTLSCSPISGHRSVSWYQQTPGQGLQFLFEYFSETQRNKGNFPGRFSGRQFSNSRSEMNVSTLELGDSALYLCASSPTGGNTEAFFGQGTRLTVV.

The chain links TRBV6-4 to TRBJ1-2; D is ambiguous. CDR1 and CDR2 (germline): MRHNA, SNTAGT. This CDR3 has 13 residues. V gave up 8 bases and J gave up 8 bases, with 18 bases separating them. CDR3 protein: CASSHSPAGGYTF. CDR3 nucleotide sequence: TGTGCCAGCTCCCACTCCCCGGCGGGGGGCTACACCTTC.

The chain couples TRBV4-3 to TRBJ1-3, with a tentative D call TRBD1 (5 bases). The CDR3 is made up of 14 amino acids. Trimming took off 3 bases at V and 5 bases at J, with 11 bases between the two ends. CDR1 LGHNA and CDR2 YSLEER come from the germline V gene. CDR3 region: CASSHQGSRNTIYF. The DNA for the CDR3 is TGCGCCAGCAGCCACCAGGGTTCGCGAAACACCATATATTTT.

The CDR3 is CASSVDLAGGWNEQFF. The CDR3 DNA reads TGCGCCAGCAGCGTGGACCTAGCGGGAGGCTGGAATGAGCAGTTCTTC. V is TRBV5-1 and J is TRBJ2-1; 11 bases agree with TRBD2. Trimming cost V 4 bases and J 7 bases; bases outside gene matches: 10. CDR3 length: 16 amino acids. Germline loops: CDR1 SGHRS, CDR2 YFSETQ.

V is TRBV7-2 and J is TRBJ2-7, with 10 positions matching TRBD2. V gave up 5 bases and J gave up 0 bases; unmatched junction bases: 16. From germline, CDR1 is SGHTA and CDR2 FQGNSA. The CDR3 is made up of 19 amino acids. CDR3 nucleotides: TGTGCCAGCAGCCTTCGACTAGCGGGTACCCCATGGGGCTCCTACGAGCAGTACTTC. Translation gives CASSLRLAGTPWGSYEQYF.